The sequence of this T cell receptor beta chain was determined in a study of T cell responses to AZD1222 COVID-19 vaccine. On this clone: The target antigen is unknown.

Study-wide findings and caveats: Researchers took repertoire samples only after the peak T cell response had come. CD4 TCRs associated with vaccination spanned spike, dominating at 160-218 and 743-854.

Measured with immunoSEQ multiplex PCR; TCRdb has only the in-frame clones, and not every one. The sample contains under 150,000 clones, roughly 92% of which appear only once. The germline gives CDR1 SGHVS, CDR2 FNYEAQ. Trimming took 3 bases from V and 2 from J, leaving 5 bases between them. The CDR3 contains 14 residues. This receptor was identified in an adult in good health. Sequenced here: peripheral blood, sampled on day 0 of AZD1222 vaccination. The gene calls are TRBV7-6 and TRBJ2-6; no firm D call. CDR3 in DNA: TGTGCCAGCAGCTTTGAGCCTGGGGCCAACGTCCTGACTTTC. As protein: CASSFEPGANVLTF.